The subject of this entry is one TCR beta chain. Its antigen is still unknown. This record comes from a study of cytomegalovirus exposure and HLA in healthy donors. Study in general: An analysis done earlier identified some 120 million unique TCR beta sequences from roughly 190 million T cells.

PCR was performed using 60 Vbeta and 13 Jbeta primers. TCRdb keeps only in-frame clones here, not all; method: immunoSEQ multiplex PCR. The table has under 250,000 clones, around four fifths seen once. Study-level results: A prior analysis recorded that most TCR beta V segments were productive about 87% or about 30% of the time. V- and J-gene trimming in TCR beta was tied to a missense DCLRE1C variant by an analysis performed later.

CDR3 length: 14 residues. Between the trimmed V and J ends, which lost 4 bases and 7 bases, there was a span of 17 bases. From germline, CDR1 is SGHDN and CDR2 FVKESK. This receptor was obtained from a woman aged 40 to 55 in good health and CMV-seronegative. Sequencing was done on a sample of PBMCs. V usage is TRBV14 and J usage is TRBJ2-7; TRBD1 is a possible D gene (6 bases). CDR3 protein: CASSPNQGLREQYF. DNA of the CDR3: TGTGCCAGCAGCCCAAATCAGGGGTTGAGAGAGCAGTACTTC.